This is a list of T cell receptor beta chains from one sample in a study of identical twins. TCRdb reprocessed the 5' RACE reads with MiXCR, giving one entry per CDR3 protein. The sample consists of 1.5 million to 2 million distinct CDR3 sequences, less than 35% of them appearing once. The specimen sequenced was cord blood. All receptors derive from a newborn girl in good health. Each CDR3 is given with its conserved first and last residue. D genes are given only for firm matches. Clone size is shown for a subset of rows, as once, few, many or a class of expanded clone.

J gene,D gene,clone size,V gene,CDR3 protein,CDR3 DNA
TRBJ1-1,NA,few,TRBV5-1,CASSLAGRESRAFF,TGCGCCAGCAGCTTGGCGGGGAGAGAGAGTCGAGCTTTCTTT
TRBJ1-4,NA,NA,TRBV6-1,CASSEAGRNEKLFF,TGTGCCAGCAGTGAAGCGGGACGGAATGAAAAACTGTTTTTT
TRBJ2-5,NA,NA,TRBV6-5,CASSYAGSQETQYF,TGTGCCAGCAGTTACGCGGGGTCCCAAGAGACCCAGTACTTC
TRBJ1-2,NA,few,TRBV11-2,CASSSTILYGYTF,TGTGCCAGCAGTTCGACCATACTCTATGGCTACACCTTC
TRBJ2-2,NA,NA,TRBV27,CASKSGLANTGELFF,TGTGCCAGCAAATCGGGACTTGCGAACACCGGGGAGCTGTTTTTT
TRBJ2-1,NA,NA,TRBV14,CASSPWTGRAFNEQFF,TGTGCCAGCAGCCCCTGGACAGGGAGGGCATTCAATGAGCAGTTCTTC
TRBJ2-6,NA,NA,TRBV4-1,CASSQDVRAGANVLTF,TGCGCCAGCAGCCAAGATGTGAGGGCTGGGGCCAACGTCCTGACTTTC
TRBJ2-5,NA,NA,TRBV20-1,CSASYEQETQYF,TGCAGTGCGAGCTATGAACAAGAGACCCAGTACTTC
TRBJ2-4,TRBD1,NA,TRBV12-3/TRBV12-4,CASSFGQGVAKNIQYF,TGTGCCAGCAGTTTCGGCCAGGGGGTAGCCAAAAACATTCAGTACTTC
TRBJ1-2,NA,few,TRBV9,CASSAWGGGYTF,TGTGCCAGCAGCGCCTGGGGGGGTGGCTACACCTTC
TRBJ2-1,NA,NA,TRBV5-5,CASSYLWGSNNEQFF,TGTGCCAGCAGCTACCTTTGGGGGTCCAATAATGAGCAGTTCTTC
TRBJ2-5,TRBD1,NA,TRBV7-6,CASSLVLRQGSETQYF,TGTGCCAGCAGCTTAGTCCTGCGACAGGGATCGGAGACCCAGTACTTC
TRBJ1-1,NA,once,TRBV7-9,CASSHRQQNTEAFF,TGTGCCAGCAGCCACCGACAGCAGAACACTGAAGCTTTCTTT
TRBJ1-4,NA,NA,TRBV20-1,CSARVFRNEKLFF,TGCAGTGCTAGAGTCTTCCGTAATGAAAAACTGTTTTTT
TRBJ2-7,NA,NA,TRBV5-1,CASSLEALIYEQYF,TGCGCCAGCAGCCTAGAGGCGCTAATTTACGAGCAGTACTTC
TRBJ1-5,TRBD1,few,TRBV20-1,CSASTGTGHNQPQHF,TGCAGTGCCTCGACCGGGACAGGGCACAATCAGCCCCAGCATTTT
TRBJ2-7,NA,few,TRBV24-1,CATSDWRGHEQYF,TGTGCCACCAGTGATTGGAGGGGCCACGAGCAGTACTTC
TRBJ2-1,NA,many,TRBV5-6,CASSLAVEQFF,TGTGCCAGCAGCTTAGCGGTGGAGCAGTTCTTC